This TCR beta chain was identified in a study of human T cells and chemical hapten exposure. The germline V and J ends were trimmed by 2 bases and 11 bases, with 16 bases remaining between them. The CDR3 spans 14 residues. The germline gives CDR1 ENHRY, CDR2 SYGVKD. MiXCR, applied by TCRdb to the RACE reads, yields one record per CDR3 protein. The sample shows 150,000 to 200,000 distinct CDR3 sequences, under 35% of them seen only once. The time point was: pre-sensitization, week 0. Treatment defined: therapeutic diphenylcyclopropenone sensitization with weekly scalp DPC. The sample here was whole blood, taken in connection with sensitization to the hapten diphenylcyclopropenone (DPC). The chain couples TRBV10-3 to TRBJ2-1; the D gene is possibly TRBD2 (6 bases). This TCR derives from a woman in her twenties or thirties with alopecia areata. Some clones in this sample may be carry-over from other donors' samples. CDR3 loop: CAISERTILNKQFF. For the CDR3, the DNA is TGTGCCATCAGTGAGAGGACTATCCTTAATAAGCAGTTCTTC.